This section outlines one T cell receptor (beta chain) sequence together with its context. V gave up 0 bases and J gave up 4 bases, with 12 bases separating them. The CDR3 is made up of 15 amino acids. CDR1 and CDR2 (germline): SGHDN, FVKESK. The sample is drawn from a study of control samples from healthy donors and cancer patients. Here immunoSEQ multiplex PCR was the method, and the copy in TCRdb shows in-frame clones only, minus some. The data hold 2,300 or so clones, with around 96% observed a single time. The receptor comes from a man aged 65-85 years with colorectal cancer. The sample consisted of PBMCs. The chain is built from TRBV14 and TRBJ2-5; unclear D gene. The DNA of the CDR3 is TGTGCCAGCAGCCAAGATGCCCCAACCCGAGAGACCCAGTACTTC. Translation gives CASSQDAPTRETQYF. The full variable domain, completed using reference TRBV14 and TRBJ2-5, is EAGVTQFPSHSVIEKGQTVTLRCDPISGHDNLYWYRRVMGKEIKFLLHFVKESKQDESGMPNNRFLAERTGGTYSTLKVQPAELEDSGVYFCASSQDAPTRETQYFGPGTRLLVL.